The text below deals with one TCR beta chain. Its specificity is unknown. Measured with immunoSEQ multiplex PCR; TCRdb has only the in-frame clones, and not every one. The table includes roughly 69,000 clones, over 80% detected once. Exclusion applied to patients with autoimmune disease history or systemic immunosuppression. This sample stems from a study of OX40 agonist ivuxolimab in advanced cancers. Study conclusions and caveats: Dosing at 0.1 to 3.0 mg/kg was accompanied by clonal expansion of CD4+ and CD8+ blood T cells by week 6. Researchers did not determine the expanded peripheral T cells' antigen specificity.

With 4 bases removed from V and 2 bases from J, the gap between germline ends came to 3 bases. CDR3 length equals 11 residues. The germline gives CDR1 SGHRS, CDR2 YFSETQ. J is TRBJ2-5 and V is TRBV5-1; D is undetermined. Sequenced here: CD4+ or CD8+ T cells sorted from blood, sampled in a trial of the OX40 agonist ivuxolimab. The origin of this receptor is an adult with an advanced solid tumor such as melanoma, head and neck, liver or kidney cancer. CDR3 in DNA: TGCGCCAGCAGCGAACAAGAGACCCAGTACTTC. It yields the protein CASSEQETQYF.